The source of this T cell receptor beta chain is a study of T cell responses to AZD1222 COVID-19 vaccine. TCRdb's copy holds only in-frame clones and misses some; the assay was immunoSEQ multiplex PCR. The sample contains tens of thousands of clones, approximately 85% of which appear only once. Germline V gene data show CDR1 as LNHNV and CDR2 as YYDKDF (reference sequence). Trimming took 4 bases from V and 8 from J; bases not matched to a gene: 9. The CDR3 loop spans 14 amino acids. Points from the study as a whole: Spike regions recognized by vaccine-associated CD4 TCRs spanned the protein, led by 160-218 and 743-854. With two AZD1222 doses given, Spike-specific TCR breadth and depth both rose. Baseline seropositives among AZD1222 recipients totaled only 5 to 7. The sample set comprised mostly white British donors with more females, and clonal diversity was possibly underestimated.

About this clone: Antigen specificity is unknown.

The chain combines TRBV15 with TRBJ1-2; 8 positions match TRBD1. This clonotype was obtained from an adult in good health. Sequencing was performed on peripheral blood, taken on day 0 of MenACWY control vaccination. The CDR3 nucleotides are TGTGCCACCAGCATACTGCAGGGGGCTGGGGGCTACACCTTC. It yields the protein CATSILQGAGGYTF.